These 28 T cell receptor beta chains were sequenced from one sample in a study of cytomegalovirus exposure and HLA in healthy donors. Primers included in the PCR were 60 Vbeta and 13 Jbeta primers. Repertoires were generated with immunoSEQ multiplex PCR, while TCRdb's copy carries only in-frame clones and drops some. This sample has about 200,000 clones; 81% occur once, and the top ten carry 1.5% to 2%. Material: PBMCs. These receptors came from a man aged 18 to 35 in good health and CMV-seronegative.

The rearrangement joins TRBV29-1 to TRBJ1-3, with a weak D call TRBD1 (5 bases). CDR3 length: 14 residues. Germline-derived CDR1 and CDR2 are SQVTM and ANQGSEA. V lost 0 bases, J lost 1 base, and 7 bases lay in between. The CDR3 DNA reads TGCAGCGTTGAAGACAGGGTTTCTGGAAACACCATATATTTT. Translating gives CSVEDRVSGNTIYF.

The chain is built from TRBV21-1 and TRBJ2-3; TRBD1, the D gene given by the table, was not confirmed from the DNA. TRBV21-1 is a pseudogene. The CDR3 covers 15 residues. As DNA, the CDR3 is TGTGCCAGCAGCAAATACAGGGAAGGCACAGATACGCAGTATTTT. As protein: CASSKYREGTDTQYF.

The rearrangement uses TRBV29-1 and TRBJ2-3, with a possible D match to TRBD1 (6 bases). V lost 6 bases and J 2 bases, leaving 12 bases between the germline ends. This CDR3 region has 13 residues. Looked up from germline, CDR1 is SQVTM and CDR2 is ANQGSEA. CDR3: CSVRTVLTDTQYF. The CDR3 DNA reads TGCAGCGTACGGACAGTGCTCACAGATACGCAGTATTTT.

Notes on this clone: At one boundary the junction diverges from the germline segment, which might be a read error. The chain employs TRBV7-9 and TRBJ1-5; TRBD1 matches at 9 bases. CDR3 length: 16 amino acids. The germline V gene has CDR1 SEHNR and CDR2 FQNEAQ (reference sequence). The CDR3 DNA is TGTTCCAGCAGCTTAGTCGGGACAGGGCTTAATCAGCCCCAGCATTTT. Its protein is CSSSLVGTGLNQPQHF. The complete variable domain, with remaining parts taken from reference TRBV7-9 and TRBJ1-5, reads DTGVSQNPRHKITKRGQNVTFRCDPISEHNRLYWYRQTLGQGPEFLTYFQNEAQLEKSRLLSDRFSAERPKGSFSTLEIQRTEQGDSAMYLCSSSLVGTGLNQPQHFGDGTRLSIL.

The rearrangement uses TRBV6-6 and TRBJ1-3; a weak D match, TRBD1 (6 bases). From germline, CDR1 is MNHNY and CDR2 SVGAGI (reference sequence). Trimming took 2 bases from V and 0 from J, leaving 8 bases between them. The CDR3 covers 15 residues. CDR3 sequence (DNA): TGTGCCAGCAGTTACGTGACAGGCTCTGGAAACACCATATATTTT. Its protein product is CASSYVTGSGNTIYF.

The chain carries TRBV6-1 and TRBJ2-6; no firm D call. CDR1 MNHNS and CDR2 SASEGT come from the germline V gene. The CDR3 consists of 15 residues. V was trimmed by 3 bases and J by 0 bases, leaving 6 bases between them. In DNA, the CDR3 is TGTGCCAGCAGTGAGAGGTACTCTGGGGCCAACGTCCTGACTTTC. Its protein product is CASSERYSGANVLTF.

The sample holds one count of this clone. The chain couples TRBV9 to TRBJ2-3; TRBD1 agrees at 8 bases. The CDR3 totals 15 residues. V trimming: 3 bases; J trimming: 4 bases; junction bases outside the gene matches: 7. From germline, CDR1 is SGDLS and CDR2 YYNGEE. In nucleotides, the CDR3 is TGTGCCAGCAGCGGTCCAGGGGGCGATGCAGATACGCAGTATTTT. Translating gives CASSGPGGDADTQYF.

V is TRBV18 and J is TRBJ1-2; 8 nucleotides agree with TRBD1. The CDR3 sequence is 15 residues long. Germline V gene lookup returns CDR1 KGHSH and CDR2 LQKENI. The V segment lost 1 base and the J segment 4 bases; nucleotides outside the gene matches: 5. The CDR3 loop is CASSPRQGLGYGYTF. The CDR3 DNA reads TGTGCCAGCTCACCACGACAGGGGCTTGGCTATGGCTACACCTTC. The full variable domain, with the rest looked up from reference TRBV18 and TRBJ1-2, is NAGVMQNPRHLVRRRGQEARLRCSPMKGHSHVYWYRQLPEEGLKFMVYLQKENIIDESGMPKERFSAEFPKEGPSILRIQQVVRGDSAAYFCASSPRQGLGYGYTFGSGTRLTVV.

This chain links TRBV6-5 with TRBJ1-6; 10 bases agree with TRBD1. The CDR3 runs 15 residues. CDR1 is MNHEY and CDR2 is SVGAGI in the germline V gene. V lost 5 bases, J lost 10 bases, and 8 bases stayed unmatched. The CDR3 spells CASSRPGQGRSPLHF. As DNA, the CDR3 is TGTGCCAGCAGTCGTCCGGGACAGGGGCGCTCACCCCTCCACTTT.

The V gene is TRBV9, the J gene TRBJ1-2, with D tentatively TRBD1 (6 bases). In germline, CDR1 is SGDLS, CDR2 YYNGEE. CDR3 length: 15 amino acids. The V end lost 0 bases, the J end lost 4 bases, and 13 bases lay between the germline ends. CDR3 in DNA: TGTGCCAGCAGCGTAGACCCAGGGACATCCTATGGCTACACCTTC. Residues: CASSVDPGTSYGYTF.

This chain links TRBV7-2 with TRBJ1-5; D is uncertain. This CDR3 has 17 residues. Trimming removed 2 bases at V and 7 bases at J, with 21 bases between. CDR1 SGHTA and CDR2 FQGNSA come from the germline V gene. CDR3 residues: CASSLTWTDDWEQPQHF. CDR3 in DNA: TGTGCCAGCAGCTTAACCTGGACGGACGACTGGGAGCAGCCCCAGCATTTT.

The chain recombines TRBV9 with TRBJ2-3; TRBD2 matches 7 bases. The germline gives CDR1 SGDLS, CDR2 YYNGEE. V lost 4 bases to trimming and J lost 2 bases; unmatched junction nucleotides: 4. The CDR3 is made up of 14 amino acids. CDR3 loop: CASSPSGTTDTQYF. CDR3 in DNA: TGTGCCAGCAGCCCCAGCGGGACCACAGATACGCAGTATTTT. Based on the CDR3 plus reference TRBV9 and TRBJ2-3, the full variable domain is DSGVTQTPKHLITATGQRVTLRCSPRSGDLSVYWYQQSLDQGLQFLIQYYNGEERAKGNILERFSAQQFPDLHSELNLSSLELGDSALYFCASSPSGTTDTQYFGPGTRLTVL.

The chain carries TRBV7-9 and TRBJ2-7; 8 positions agree with TRBD1. Per the germline V gene, CDR1 is SEHNR and CDR2 is FQNEAQ (reference sequence). The CDR3 is made up of 14 amino acids. The V segment lost 5 bases and the J segment 7 bases; nucleotides outside the gene matches: 10. The CDR3 sequence: CASSLPGGHPEQYF. CDR3 bases: TGTGCCAGCAGCCTCCCAGGGGGCCACCCGGAGCAGTACTTC.

With respect to this clone: The same CDR3 can be traced to other DNA sequences in this sample. This chain uses TRBV30 with TRBJ1-5, with unresolved D. The CDR3 extends over 16 amino acids. Germline V gene data show CDR1 as GTSNPN and CDR2 as SVGIG (reference sequence). Trimming stripped 0 bases from V and 2 bases from J, with 14 bases between. CDR3 protein: CAWSVPRGYGNQPQHF. The CDR3 DNA is TGTGCCTGGAGTGTACCCCGGGGATACGGCAATCAGCCCCAGCATTTT.

Only a few counts were recorded for this clone. This chain joins TRBV27 and TRBJ2-3; perhaps TRBD2 as D (5 bases). Trimming pared 4 bases from V and 6 bases from J, leaving 11 bases between. CDR3 length: 13 residues. Germline CDR1 is MNHEY and CDR2 is SMNVEV (reference sequence). This CDR3 reads CASSSQPGDTQYF. The CDR3 coding sequence is TGTGCCAGCAGTTCTCAGCCGGGGGATACGCAGTATTTT.

This clone has a handful of counts. The V call is TRBV28, the J call TRBJ1-2, with 8 bases fitting TRBD1. V shed 3 bases and J 0 bases; nucleotides not matched to a gene: 3. The CDR3 consists of 15 residues. Germline CDR1 MDHEN, CDR2 SYDVKM. The CDR3 protein is CASSLGQATNYGYTF. The DNA of the CDR3 is TGTGCCAGCAGTTTGGGACAGGCGACTAACTATGGCTACACCTTC.

Notes on this clone: The same CDR3 can be traced to other DNA sequences in this sample. The V gene is TRBV19, the J gene TRBJ1-2, with D uncertain. CDR3 length: 12 amino acids. Trimming removed 0 bases from V and 6 bases from J, with 5 bases in between. CDR1 and CDR2 from the germline V gene are LNHDA and SQIVND (reference sequence). CDR3 amino acids: CASSIDRDGYTF. CDR3 coding DNA: TGTGCCAGTAGTATAGATCGGGATGGCTACACCTTC.

The V and J genes are TRBV7-9 and TRBJ1-5; D possibly corresponds to TRBD1 (5 bases). The germline V and J ends were trimmed by 3 bases and 4 bases, with 19 bases remaining between them. Germline-derived CDR1 and CDR2 are SEHNR and FQNEAQ (reference sequence). CDR3 size: 17 residues. The CDR3 reads CASSFEGVGSGNQPQHF. The DNA for the CDR3 is TGTGCCAGCAGCTTTGAAGGGGTTGGTAGCGGGAATCAGCCCCAGCATTTT.

For the CDR3, the DNA is TGTGCCAGCTCACCTCTCCCGGCACAGGACGGGTACGAGCAGTACTTC. Translating it yields CASSPLPAQDGYEQYF. V and J are TRBV18 and TRBJ2-7; tentative D call: TRBD1 (5 bases). V lost 3 bases to trimming and J lost 4 bases, with 19 bases between them. Germline assignment: CDR1 KGHSH and CDR2 LQKENI. The CDR3 runs 16 residues.

The chain couples TRBV5-4 to TRBJ2-1; 8 bases are shared with TRBD2. The CDR3 runs to 16 residues. With V trimmed by 2 bases and J by 0 bases, 4 bases remained unmatched. Germline assignment: CDR1 SGHNT and CDR2 YYREEE (reference sequence). In DNA form, the CDR3 reads TGTGCCAGCAGCTTAAGGCGGGAGGTCTCCTACAATGAGCAGTTCTTC. It encodes CASSLRREVSYNEQFF.

The chain carries TRBV18 and TRBJ1-4, with TRBD1 matching over 10 bases. Germline CDR1 and CDR2: KGHSH and LQKENI. This CDR3 spans 15 amino acids. The junction had 2 bases not matched to a gene; V was cut back by 2 bases and J by 5 bases. The chain's CDR3 is CASSPRGQGNEKLFF. CDR3 DNA sequence: TGTGCCAGCTCACCAAGGGGACAGGGGAATGAAAAACTGTTTTTT.

This clone showed up just once. This rearrangement joins TRBV7-2 to TRBJ2-5, with D hard to call. The CDR3 is made up of 14 amino acids. V was shortened by 4 bases and J by 7 bases, with 16 bases between the two germline ends. Germline V CDR1 and CDR2: SGHTA, FQGNSA. CDR3 protein: CASSSTPRAGTQYF. CDR3 bases: TGTGCCAGCAGCTCAACCCCGCGAGCCGGGACCCAGTACTTC.

The chain joins TRBV6-5 to TRBJ2-7; 7 bases match TRBD1. Trimming took 5 bases from V and 0 from J; bases not matched to a gene: 4. Per the germline V gene, CDR1 is MNHEY and CDR2 is SVGAGI. The CDR3 covers 14 residues. CDR3 loop: CASSEGDSSYEQYF. CDR3 bases: TGTGCCAGCAGTGAAGGGGACAGCTCCTACGAGCAGTACTTC.

The chain has TRBV18 and TRBJ1-1; TRBD1 matches at 7 bases. The V gene end was trimmed by 6 bases and the J gene end by 4 bases; junction bases not matched to a gene: 14. Per the germline V gene, CDR1 is KGHSH and CDR2 is LQKENI. This CDR3 is built from 16 residues. The DNA for the CDR3 is TGTGCCAGCTCTTACAAACCGGGACAGAAAACCACTGAAGCTTTCTTT. Its protein is CASSYKPGQKTTEAFF. The variable domain in full, completed from reference TRBV18 and TRBJ1-1, reads NAGVMQNPRHLVRRRGQEARLRCSPMKGHSHVYWYRQLPEEGLKFMVYLQKENIIDESGMPKERFSAEFPKEGPSILRIQQVVRGDSAAYFCASSYKPGQKTTEAFFGQGTRLTVV.

The chain uses TRBV4-1 and TRBJ1-6; D is ambiguous. CDR3 length: 15 residues. The V gene's germline CDR1 is MGHRA and CDR2 YSYEKL. V lost 0 bases and J 7 bases, leaving 10 bases between the germline ends. The CDR3 DNA reads TGCGCCAGCAGCCAAGATCGGGGATTGAATTCACCCCTCCACTTT. Translated: CASSQDRGLNSPLHF.

This chain links TRBV7-2 with TRBJ2-3, with a weak D call TRBD2 (5 bases). V was pared by 1 base and J by 6 bases, with 14 bases between. The CDR3 has 15 amino acids. CDR1 and CDR2 (germline): SGHTA, FQGNSA. CDR3 DNA sequence: TGTGCCAGCAGCTTAGAACTGGGAGTCATTGATACGCAGTATTTT. It specifies CASSLELGVIDTQYF.

CDR3 sequence reads: CASSSRPGLAGSVYF. Written as DNA, the CDR3 is TGCGCCAGCAGCTCCAGGCCGGGACTAGCGGGCTCAGTGTACTTC. The V and J genes are TRBV5-1 and TRBJ2-5, with TRBD2 matching 12 bases. The CDR3 runs 15 residues. From germline, CDR1 is SGHRS and CDR2 YFSETQ. V was clipped by 3 bases and J by 13 bases; unmatched bases: 13.

The genes are TRBV7-9 and TRBJ1-5, with 9 bases identical to TRBD1. Germline V lookup: CDR1 SEHNR, CDR2 FQNEAQ (reference sequence). CDR3 length equals 18 residues. V lost 1 base, J lost 4 bases, and 11 bases stayed unmatched. The CDR3 bases are TGTGCCAGCAGCTTAGGGGCCTTGGGACAGGGAGGAAATCAGCCCCAGCATTTT. Translating it yields CASSLGALGQGGNQPQHF.